The rows below give T cell receptor beta chains drawn from one sample of a study of blood T cell repertoires in COVID-19. Sequencing was performed with immunoSEQ multiplex PCR; in TCRdb, only in-frame clones are kept and a portion is missing. The data contain 90,000 to 120,000 clones, about nine tenths of them singletons. The specimen sequenced was peripheral blood. These receptors were taken from a man aged 50 to 59 with active or convalescent COVID-19. The CDR3 runs from the conserved cysteine through the conserved F or W. Each record gives: V gene, D gene, J gene, clone size, CDR3 protein, CDR3 DNA. The D gene is left open where the match is weak. Clone size is not always given. Where it is, it says once, few, many or a class for expanded clones.

v_call: TRBV9; d_call: .; j_call: TRBJ2-1; clone_size: .; cdr3_aa: CASSGQGGEQFF; cdr3_nt: TGTGCCAGCAGCGGTCAAGGGGGTGAGCAGTTCTTC
v_call: TRBV5-8; d_call: TRBD1; j_call: TRBJ2-5; clone_size: .; cdr3_aa: CASSSGTEFYYETQYF; cdr3_nt: TGTGCCAGCAGCTCCGGGACAGAGTTTTACTATGAGACCCAGTACTTC
v_call: TRBV29-1; d_call: .; j_call: TRBJ1-1; clone_size: .; cdr3_aa: CSARITMNTEAFF; cdr3_nt: TGCAGCGCCAGAATCACCATGAACACTGAAGCTTTCTTT
v_call: TRBV10-3; d_call: TRBD1; j_call: TRBJ1-4; clone_size: .; cdr3_aa: CAIRRQGSEKLFF; cdr3_nt: TGTGCCATCAGAAGACAGGGTAGTGAAAAACTGTTTTTT
v_call: TRBV28; d_call: TRBD2; j_call: TRBJ2-3; clone_size: .; cdr3_aa: CASTLGGGDWDTQYF; cdr3_nt: TGTGCCAGCACCCTGGGGGGGGGAGATTGGGATACGCAGTATTTT
v_call: TRBV3-1/TRBV3-2; d_call: TRBD2; j_call: TRBJ2-3; clone_size: .; cdr3_aa: CASSSYSGSGVTQYF; cdr3_nt: TGTGCCAGCTCTTCCTATAGCGGGAGTGGGGTTACGCAGTATTTT
v_call: TRBV10-1; d_call: .; j_call: TRBJ2-5; clone_size: .; cdr3_aa: CASSDPATGETQYF; cdr3_nt: TGCGCCAGCAGTGACCCGGCCACCGGGGAGACCCAGTACTTC
v_call: TRBV2; d_call: TRBD1; j_call: TRBJ1-6; clone_size: .; cdr3_aa: CASKMGQLNSPLHF; cdr3_nt: TGTGCCAGCAAAATGGGACAGCTTAATTCACCCCTCCACTTT
v_call: TRBV19; d_call: TRBD2; j_call: TRBJ2-5; clone_size: .; cdr3_aa: CASRTGTSQGGTQYF; cdr3_nt: TGTGCCAGTAGGACCGGGACTAGCCAAGGCGGGACCCAGTACTTC
v_call: TRBV5-4; d_call: TRBD1; j_call: TRBJ1-2; clone_size: .; cdr3_aa: CASSLRGPYGYTF; cdr3_nt: TGTGCCAGCAGCTTAAGGGGGCCCTATGGCTACACCTTC
v_call: TRBV29-1; d_call: TRBD1; j_call: TRBJ2-7; clone_size: few; cdr3_aa: CSVSGTGYEQYF; cdr3_nt: TGCAGCGTGAGCGGGACAGGGTACGAGCAGTACTTC
v_call: TRBV21-1; d_call: .; j_call: TRBJ2-3; clone_size: .; cdr3_aa: CASSRRPLIATNTDTQYF; cdr3_nt: TGTGCCAGCAGCAGGCGCCCTTTAATAGCGACTAACACAGATACGCAGTATTTT
v_call: TRBV10-3; d_call: .; j_call: TRBJ1-6; clone_size: .; cdr3_aa: CAITGGADSPLHF; cdr3_nt: TGTGCCATCACTGGGGGGGCTGATTCACCCCTCCACTTT
v_call: TRBV30; d_call: .; j_call: TRBJ1-6; clone_size: .; cdr3_aa: CAWNSGGHNSPLHF; cdr3_nt: TGTGCCTGGAATTCTGGGGGCCATAATTCACCCCTCCACTTT
v_call: TRBV6-5; d_call: .; j_call: TRBJ1-1; clone_size: .; cdr3_aa: CASSPQGPNTEAFF; cdr3_nt: TGTGCCAGCAGTCCACAGGGTCCGAACACTGAAGCTTTCTTT
v_call: TRBV3-1/TRBV3-2; d_call: TRBD2; j_call: TRBJ2-1; clone_size: .; cdr3_aa: CASRREGGEQFF; cdr3_nt: TGTGCCAGCAGGCGGGAGGGAGGTGAGCAGTTCTTC
v_call: TRBV6-5; d_call: .; j_call: TRBJ1-5; clone_size: .; cdr3_aa: CASSSGSHQPQHF; cdr3_nt: TGTGCCAGCAGTTCGGGGTCCCATCAGCCCCAGCATTTT
v_call: TRBV7-8; d_call: .; j_call: TRBJ2-3; clone_size: .; cdr3_aa: CASSLQINADTQYF; cdr3_nt: TGTGCCAGCAGCTTACAGATTAACGCAGATACGCAGTATTTT
v_call: TRBV12-3/TRBV12-4; d_call: .; j_call: TRBJ1-5; clone_size: .; cdr3_aa: CASSPLRLQPQHF; cdr3_nt: TGTGCCAGCAGTCCTCTCAGGTTACAGCCCCAGCATTTT
v_call: TRBV6-5; d_call: TRBD1; j_call: TRBJ2-5; clone_size: .; cdr3_aa: CASRGQGAIQETQYF; cdr3_nt: TGTGCCAGCAGAGGACAGGGGGCCATTCAAGAGACCCAGTACTTC
v_call: TRBV7-2; d_call: TRBD2; j_call: TRBJ2-2; clone_size: .; cdr3_aa: CASSLVLAGGGGELFF; cdr3_nt: TGTGCCAGCAGCTTAGTCCTAGCGGGAGGTGGCGGGGAGCTGTTTTTT
v_call: TRBV4-1; d_call: TRBD2; j_call: TRBJ2-1; clone_size: .; cdr3_aa: CASSPSASGRAWEQFF; cdr3_nt: TGCGCCAGCAGCCCCTCCGCTAGCGGGAGGGCCTGGGAGCAGTTCTTC
v_call: TRBV18; d_call: TRBD1; j_call: TRBJ2-5; clone_size: .; cdr3_aa: CASSPRQGDQETQYF; cdr3_nt: TGTGCCAGCTCACCGAGGCAGGGGGATCAAGAGACCCAGTACTTC
v_call: TRBV6-5; d_call: .; j_call: TRBJ2-7; clone_size: medium-sized; cdr3_aa: CASGQGGIYEQYF; cdr3_nt: TGTGCCAGCGGGCAGGGTGGTATCTACGAGCAGTACTTC